The sequence of this T cell receptor (beta chain) was determined in a study of blood T cell repertoires in COVID-19. At the level of the study: The United States, Italy and Spain supplied acute and convalescent COVID-19 samples.

Seattle researchers signed up patients amid active infection and tracked them longitudinally. The J segment lost 3 bases and the V segment lost 3 bases, leaving 4 bases of the junction unmatched. The CDR3 runs to 15 residues. Germline loops: CDR1 KGHSH, CDR2 LQKENI. Under the authors' procedure: Counts of nucleated cells, estimated from reference gene primer amplification, were obtained. Method: immunoSEQ multiplex PCR; TCRdb's copy keeps in-frame clones and lacks some. V and J calls plus clone size are reproduced from that table; the DNA served to infer D and trimming. The sample has approximately 140,000 clones, roughly 84% seen once.

The TCR comes from a man in his thirties or forties with COVID-19, enrolled during active disease. Sequencing was done on a sample of peripheral blood. V gene TRBV18 combines with J gene TRBJ2-3; 9 nucleotides line up with TRBD1. CDR3 nucleotide sequence: TGTGCCAGCTCACCCCGACAGGGGGTGACAGATACGCAGTATTTT. Its protein product is CASSPRQGVTDTQYF. The full variable domain, rest sourced from reference TRBV18 and TRBJ2-3, is NAGVMQNPRHLVRRRGQEARLRCSPMKGHSHVYWYRQLPEEGLKFMVYLQKENIIDESGMPKERFSAEFPKEGPSILRIQQVVRGDSAAYFCASSPRQGVTDTQYFGPGTRLTVL.